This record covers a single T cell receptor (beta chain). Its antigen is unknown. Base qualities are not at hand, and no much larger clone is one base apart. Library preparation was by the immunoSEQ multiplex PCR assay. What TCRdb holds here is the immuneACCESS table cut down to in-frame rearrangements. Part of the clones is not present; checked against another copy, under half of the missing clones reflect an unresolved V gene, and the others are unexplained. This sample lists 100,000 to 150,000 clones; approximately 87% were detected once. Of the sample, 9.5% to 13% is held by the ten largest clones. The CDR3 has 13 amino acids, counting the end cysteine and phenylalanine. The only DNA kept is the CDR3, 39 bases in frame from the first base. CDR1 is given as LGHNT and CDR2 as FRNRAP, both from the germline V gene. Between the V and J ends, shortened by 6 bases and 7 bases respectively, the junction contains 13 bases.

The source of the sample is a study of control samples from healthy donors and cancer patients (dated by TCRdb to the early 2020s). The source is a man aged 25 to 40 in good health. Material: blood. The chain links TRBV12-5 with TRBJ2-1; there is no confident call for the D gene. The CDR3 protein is CASGPSLGNEQFF. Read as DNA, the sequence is TGTGCTAGTGGCCCCTCCCTTGGGAATGAGCAGTTCTTC.